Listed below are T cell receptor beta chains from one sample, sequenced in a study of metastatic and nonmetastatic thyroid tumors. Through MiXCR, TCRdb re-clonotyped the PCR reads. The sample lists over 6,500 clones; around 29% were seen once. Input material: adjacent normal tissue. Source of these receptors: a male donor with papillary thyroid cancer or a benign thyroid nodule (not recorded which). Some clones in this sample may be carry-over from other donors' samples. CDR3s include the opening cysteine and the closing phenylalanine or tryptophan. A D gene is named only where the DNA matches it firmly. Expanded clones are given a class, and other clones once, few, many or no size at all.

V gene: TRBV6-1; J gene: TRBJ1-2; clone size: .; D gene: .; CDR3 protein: CASRASAESYTF; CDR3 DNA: TGTGCCAGCCGCGCCTCGGCAGAAAGCTACACCTTC
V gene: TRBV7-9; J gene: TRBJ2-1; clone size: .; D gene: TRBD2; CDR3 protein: CASSFWREGNEQFF; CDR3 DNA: TGTGCCAGCAGCTTTTGGCGGGAGGGGAATGAGCAGTTCTTC
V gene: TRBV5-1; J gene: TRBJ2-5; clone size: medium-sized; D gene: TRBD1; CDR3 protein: CASAIRQGRGETQYF; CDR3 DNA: TGCGCCAGCGCTATACGACAGGGCAGGGGAGAGACCCAGTACTTC
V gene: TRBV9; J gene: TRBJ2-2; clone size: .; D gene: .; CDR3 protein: CASSKGEPGELFF; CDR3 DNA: TGTGCCAGCTCAAAGGGGGAGCCCGGGGAGCTGTTTTTT
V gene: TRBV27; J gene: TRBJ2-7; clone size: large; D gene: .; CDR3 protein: CASSPRGWVIRYEQYF; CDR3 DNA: TGTGCCAGCAGTCCAAGGGGGTGGGTAATTAGGTACGAGCAGTACTTC
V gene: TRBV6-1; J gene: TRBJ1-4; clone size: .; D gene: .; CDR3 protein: CASSPWGPRNEELFF; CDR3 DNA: TGTGCCAGCAGCCCATGGGGGCCTCGGAATGAAGAACTGTTTTTT
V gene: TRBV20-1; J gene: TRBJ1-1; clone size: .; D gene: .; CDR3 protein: CSAHTTLVNTEAFF; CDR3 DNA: TGCAGTGCCCACACCACCCTTGTAAACACTGAAGCTTTCTTT
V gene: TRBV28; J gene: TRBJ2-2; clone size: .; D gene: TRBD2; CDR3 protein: CASSLGLAGEDRYTGELFF; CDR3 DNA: TGTGCCAGCAGTTTAGGGCTAGCGGGAGAAGATCGGTACACCGGGGAGCTGTTTTTT
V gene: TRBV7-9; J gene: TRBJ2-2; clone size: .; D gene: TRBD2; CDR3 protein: CASSRAGGDTGELFF; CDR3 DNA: TGTGCCAGCAGCCGGGCGGGAGGGGACACCGGGGAGCTGTTTTTT
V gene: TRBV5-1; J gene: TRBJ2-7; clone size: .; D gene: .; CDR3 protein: CASSLAQGSSYEQYF; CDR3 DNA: TGCGCCAGCAGCTTGGCCCAGGGGAGCTCCTACGAGCAGTACTTC
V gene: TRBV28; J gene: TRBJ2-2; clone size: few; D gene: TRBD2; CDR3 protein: CASSLIAGGSNGELFF; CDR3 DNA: TGTGCCAGCAGTTTAATAGCGGGAGGAAGTAACGGGGAGCTGTTTTTC
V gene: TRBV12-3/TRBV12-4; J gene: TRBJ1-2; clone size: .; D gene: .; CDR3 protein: CACSLTDARAGYTF; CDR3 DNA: TGTGCCTGCAGTTTAACGGACGCGCGGGCTGGCTACACCTTC
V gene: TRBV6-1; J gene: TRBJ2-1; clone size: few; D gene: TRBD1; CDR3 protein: CASSPGTGIEQFF; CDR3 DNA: TGTGCCAGCAGTCCCGGGACAGGGATTGAGCAGTTCTTC
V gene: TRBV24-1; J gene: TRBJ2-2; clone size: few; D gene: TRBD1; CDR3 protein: CATSDPGQEATGDLFF; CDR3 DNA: TGTGCCACCAGTGACCCTGGACAGGAGGCGACCGGGGATCTTTTTTTT
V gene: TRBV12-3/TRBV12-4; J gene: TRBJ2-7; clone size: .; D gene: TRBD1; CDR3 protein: CASSLLLGTGGGKGLDEQYF; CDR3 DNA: TGTGCCAGCAGTTTACTGCTCGGGACAGGGGGCGGTAAAGGCTTGGACGAGCAGTACTTC
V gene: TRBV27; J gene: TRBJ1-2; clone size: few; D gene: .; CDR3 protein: CATLTPNYGYTF; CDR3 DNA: TGTGCCACCCTGACCCCTAACTATGGCTACACCTTC
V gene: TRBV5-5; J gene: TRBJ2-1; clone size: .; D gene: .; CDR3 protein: CASSGGTAYNEQFF; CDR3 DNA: TGTGCCAGCAGCGGGGGGACAGCCTACAATGAGCAGTTCTTC
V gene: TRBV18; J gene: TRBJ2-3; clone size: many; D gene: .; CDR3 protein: CASSPPPGPTDTQYF; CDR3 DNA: TGTGCCAGCTCACCTCCCCCAGGGCCCACAGATACGCAGTATTTT
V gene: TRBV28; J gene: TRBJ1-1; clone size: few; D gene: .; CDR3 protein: CASRGVWALLPEAFF; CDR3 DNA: TGTGCCAGCAGAGGTGTGTGGGCGCTGTTACCTGAAGCTTTCTTT
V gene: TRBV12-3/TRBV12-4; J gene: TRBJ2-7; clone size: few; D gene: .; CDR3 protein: CANSLRAGAVYEQYF; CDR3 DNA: TGTGCCAACAGTTTGAGGGCAGGGGCGGTCTACGAGCAGTACTTC
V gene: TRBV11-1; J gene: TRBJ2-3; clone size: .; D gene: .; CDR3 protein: CASSLGLGPKDTQYF; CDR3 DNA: TGTGCCAGCAGCTTGGGTCTGGGCCCGAAGGATACGCAGTATTTT
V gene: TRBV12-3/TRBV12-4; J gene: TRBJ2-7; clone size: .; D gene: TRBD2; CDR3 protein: CASRAGTSGRSYYEQYF; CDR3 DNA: TGTGCCAGCAGGGCTGGGACTAGCGGGCGATCTTACTACGAGCAGTACTTC
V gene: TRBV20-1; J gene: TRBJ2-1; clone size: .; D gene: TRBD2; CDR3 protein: CSAGAGGPREQFF; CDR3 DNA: TGCAGTGCGGGGGCGGGAGGGCCTCGTGAGCAGTTCTTC
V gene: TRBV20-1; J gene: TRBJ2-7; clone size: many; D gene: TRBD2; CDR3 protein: CSARVAGGMGEQYF; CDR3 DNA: TGCAGTGCTAGAGTAGCGGGAGGAATGGGGGAGCAGTACTTC
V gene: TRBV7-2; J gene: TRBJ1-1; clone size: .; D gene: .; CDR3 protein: CASSHPKGSEAFF; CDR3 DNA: TGTGCCAGCAGCCACCCAAAAGGAAGTGAAGCCTTCTTT
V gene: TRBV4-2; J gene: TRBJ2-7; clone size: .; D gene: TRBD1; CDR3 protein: CASPEGADEQYF; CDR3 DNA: TGTGCCAGCCCTGAGGGGGCGGACGAGCAGTACTTC
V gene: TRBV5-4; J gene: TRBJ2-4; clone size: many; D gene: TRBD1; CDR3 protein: CASSLEGAVAKNIQYF; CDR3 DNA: TGTGCCAGCAGCTTGGAGGGGGCTGTAGCCAAAAACATTCAGTACTTC
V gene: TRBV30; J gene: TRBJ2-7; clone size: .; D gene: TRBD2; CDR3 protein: CAWSSGGHEQYF; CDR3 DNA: TGTGCCTGGAGTAGCGGGGGCCACGAGCAGTACTTC
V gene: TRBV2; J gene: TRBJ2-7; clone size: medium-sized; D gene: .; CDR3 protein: CASSELMPYEQYF; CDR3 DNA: TGTGCCAGCAGTGAACTAATGCCCTACGAGCAGTACTTC
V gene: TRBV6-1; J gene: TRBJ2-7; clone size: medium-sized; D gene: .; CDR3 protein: CASGLRYYEQYF; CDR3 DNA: TGTGCCAGCGGGCTTCGATACTACGAGCAGTACTTC
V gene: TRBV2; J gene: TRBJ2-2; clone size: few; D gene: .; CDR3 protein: CASSYTDTGELFF; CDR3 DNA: TGTGCCAGCAGCTACACCGACACCGGGGAGCTGTTTTTT
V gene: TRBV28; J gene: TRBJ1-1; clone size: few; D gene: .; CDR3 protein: CASSPAVSGAQGTEAFF; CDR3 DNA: TGTGCCAGCAGCCCAGCCGTGTCGGGGGCGCAGGGCACTGAAGCTTTCTTT
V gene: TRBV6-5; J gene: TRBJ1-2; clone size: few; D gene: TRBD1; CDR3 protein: CASSWDRGAVYTF; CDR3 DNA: TGTGCCAGCAGTTGGGACAGGGGGGCCGTCTACACCTTC
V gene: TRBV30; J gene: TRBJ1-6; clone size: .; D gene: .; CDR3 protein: CAWSAGPGRGANSPLHF; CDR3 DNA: TGTGCCTGGAGTGCTGGACCGGGTCGAGGGGCCAATTCACCCCTCCACTTT
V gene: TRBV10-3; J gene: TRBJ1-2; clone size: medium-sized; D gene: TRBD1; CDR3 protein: CAISESSAGTGYGYTF; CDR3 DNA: TGTGCCATCAGTGAGTCTTCCGCCGGGACAGGATATGGCTACACCTTC
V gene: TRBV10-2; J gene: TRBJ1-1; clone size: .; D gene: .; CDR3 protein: CASTELGNTEAFF; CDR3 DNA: TGCGCCAGCACCGAGCTAGGGAACACTGAAGCTTTCTTT
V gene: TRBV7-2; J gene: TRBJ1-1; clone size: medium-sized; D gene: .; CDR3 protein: CASSPMFGWGNTEAFF; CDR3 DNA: TGTGCCAGCAGTCCGATGTTCGGTTGGGGGAACACTGAAGCTTTCTTT
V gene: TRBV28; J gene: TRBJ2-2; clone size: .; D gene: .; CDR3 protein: CASRYQARTGELFF; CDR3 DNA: TGTGCCAGCAGATACCAAGCCCGGACCGGGGAGCTGTTTTTT
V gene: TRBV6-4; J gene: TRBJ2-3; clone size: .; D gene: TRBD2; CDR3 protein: CVSSDSSAGASGSVLTDTQYF; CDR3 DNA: TGTGTCAGCAGTGACTCGAGTGCTGGGGCTAGCGGGAGCGTTTTAACAGATACGCAGTATTTT
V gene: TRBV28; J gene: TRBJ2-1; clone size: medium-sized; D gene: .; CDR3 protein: CASSPGGPEQFF; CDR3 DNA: TGTGCCAGCAGTCCCGGGGGGCCCGAGCAGTTCTTC
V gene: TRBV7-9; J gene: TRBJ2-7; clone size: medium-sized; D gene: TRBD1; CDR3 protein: CAGSTGTTYEQYF; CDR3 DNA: TGTGCCGGTTCGACAGGGACCACCTACGAGCAGTACTTC
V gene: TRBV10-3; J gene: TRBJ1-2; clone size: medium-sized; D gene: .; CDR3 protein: CAISARDGAGGYGYTF; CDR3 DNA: TGTGCCATCAGTGCCCGGGATGGGGCCGGGGGCTATGGCTACACCTTC
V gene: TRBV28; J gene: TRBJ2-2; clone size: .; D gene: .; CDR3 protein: CASSPEVTGELFF; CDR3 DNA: TGTGCCAGCAGCCCGGAGGTCACCGGGGAGCTGTTTTTT
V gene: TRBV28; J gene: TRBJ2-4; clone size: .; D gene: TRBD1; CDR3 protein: CASSLRTGGCGIQYF; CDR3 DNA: TGTGCCAGCAGTTTACGGACAGGGGGGTGTGGCATTCAGTACTTC
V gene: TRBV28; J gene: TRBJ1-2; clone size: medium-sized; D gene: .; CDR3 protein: CASSLYRGGEAVGYTF; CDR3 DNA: TGTGCCAGCAGTTTATACCGGGGGGGAGAAGCGGTTGGCTACACCTTC
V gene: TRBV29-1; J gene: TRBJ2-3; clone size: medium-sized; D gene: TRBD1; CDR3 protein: CSVDGGQGITDTQYF; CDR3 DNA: TGCAGCGTTGATGGAGGACAGGGAATCACAGATACGCAGTATTTT
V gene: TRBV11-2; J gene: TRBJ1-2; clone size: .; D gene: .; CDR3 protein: CASSLGRQFWGGYTF; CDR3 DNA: TGTGCCAGCAGCTTAGGCAGACAGTTCTGGGGCGGCTACACCTTC
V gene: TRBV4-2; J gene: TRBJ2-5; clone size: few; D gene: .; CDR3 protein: CASSQDRVHRQETQYF; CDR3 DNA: TGTGCCAGCAGCCAAGATCGGGTCCACCGCCAAGAGACCCAGTACTTC
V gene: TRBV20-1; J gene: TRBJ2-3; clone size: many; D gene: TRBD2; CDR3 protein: CSASRAGGYTQYF; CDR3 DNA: TGCAGTGCTAGTAGAGCGGGAGGATATACGCAGTATTTT
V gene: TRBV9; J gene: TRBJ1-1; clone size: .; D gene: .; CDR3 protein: CASSAAGGPGTEAFF; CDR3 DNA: TGTGCCAGCAGCGCCGCGGGGGGGCCGGGTACTGAAGCTTTCTTT
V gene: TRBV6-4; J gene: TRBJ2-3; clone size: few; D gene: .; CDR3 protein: CASSGGYTDTQYF; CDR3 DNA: TGTGCCAGCAGTGGAGGCTACACAGATACGCAGTATTTT